These 16 T cell receptor beta chains share one sample of origin, sequenced in a study of shared clonotypes between healthy human individuals. CD8 cells regarded as naive lacked CD45RO, were positively chosen for CCR7, and omitted terminally differentiated effector memory CD45RA+ cells. Assay: immunoSEQ multiplex PCR; the TCRdb copy retains only in-frame clones and omits some. This table holds millions of clones, about 94% found once. Sequencing used naive CD8+ T cells sorted from blood. The receptors here all came from a man younger than 35 in good health.

The V call is TRBV7-9, the J call TRBJ2-7, with unresolved D. Germline V gene lookup returns CDR1 SEHNR and CDR2 FQNEAQ (reference sequence). This CDR3 region has 12 residues. Trimming shortened V by 3 bases and J by 0 bases, and 3 bases separated the two germline ends. CDR3 DNA: TGTGCCAGCAGCTTTCACTCCTACGAGCAGTACTTC. Its translation: CASSFHSYEQYF.

The rearrangement links TRBV19 to TRBJ1-3; possible D gene TRBD1, 6 bases. Trimming shortened V by 3 bases and J by 2 bases, and 8 bases separated the two germline ends. This CDR3 is built from 14 residues. CDR1 and CDR2 from the germline V gene are LNHDA and SQIVND (reference sequence). The CDR3 region has the DNA TGTGCCAGTAGTATGGACAGCACTGGAAACACCATATATTTT. Protein sequence: CASSMDSTGNTIYF.

The chain couples TRBV2 to TRBJ2-5; D unclear. Germline-derived CDR1 and CDR2 are SNHLY and FYNNEI. This CDR3 comprises 14 residues. Trimming took 0 bases from V and 6 from J, leaving 11 bases between them. CDR3 DNA: TGTGCCAGCAGTGAAGCCCCTCCCGTCCAGACCCAGTACTTC. This sequence encodes CASSEAPPVQTQYF.

The chain uses TRBV19 and TRBJ2-7; possible D gene TRBD1, 6 bases. CDR3 length equals 12 residues. CDR1 is LNHDA, CDR2 SQIVND, per germline (reference sequence). V was pared by 5 bases and J by 6 bases, with 11 bases between. As DNA, the CDR3 is TGTGCCAGTAGTTCAGGGGTTGGCGAGCAGTACTTC. Protein product: CASSSGVGEQYF.

The V and J genes are TRBV11-2 and TRBJ2-1; D call uncertain. Per the germline V gene, CDR1 is SGHAT and CDR2 is FQNNGV. Trimming left V 1 base short and J 2 bases short, with 9 bases between. The CDR3 totals 15 residues. The CDR3 reads CASSLVAPTYNEQFF. The CDR3, as DNA: TGTGCCAGCAGCTTAGTGGCGCCTACCTACAATGAGCAGTTCTTC.

V usage is TRBV27 and J usage is TRBJ2-3; weak D call: TRBD1 (6 bases). The germline CDR1 and CDR2 sequences are MNHEY and SMNVEV (reference sequence). V lost 2 bases and J lost 2, with 8 bases in between. The CDR3 consists of 14 residues. CDR3 nucleotides: TGTGCCAGCAGTTTAAGGACAGTCACAGATACGCAGTATTTT. Its protein is CASSLRTVTDTQYF.

The chain combines TRBV29-1 with TRBJ2-3; either TRBD1 or TRBD2 may fit D (5 bases each). CDR3 size: 18 residues. Trimming removed 0 bases at V and 3 bases at J, with 22 bases between. CDR1 and CDR2 (germline): SQVTM, ANQGSEA. The CDR3 DNA sequence: TGCAGCGTTGAAGATCGGCAGGTTTGGGGACCGGGTACAGATACGCAGTATTTT. Translated, it gives CSVEDRQVWGPGTDTQYF.

The J gene is TRBJ1-2, the V gene TRBV4-1, with D tentatively TRBD1 (5 bases). Per the germline V gene, CDR1 is MGHRA and CDR2 is YSYEKL. V was cut by 0 bases and J by 13 bases, with 12 bases left in between. The CDR3 loop spans 12 amino acids. The DNA of the CDR3 is TGCGCCAGCAGCCAAGATTGGGGGGAAGTCACCTTC. Translating gives CASSQDWGEVTF.

The rearrangement links TRBV28 to TRBJ2-7; 9 nucleotides line up with TRBD1. Germline CDR1 is MDHEN and CDR2 is SYDVKM. V lost 2 bases and J lost 0; bases outside the gene matches: 2. This CDR3 is 15 amino acids long. The CDR3 nucleotides read TGTGCCAGCAGTTTAGAGGGACAGGGCTCCTACGAGCAGTACTTC. Protein product: CASSLEGQGSYEQYF.

The chain uses TRBV11-2 and TRBJ2-1; 8 bases are shared with TRBD2. Germline V lookup: CDR1 SGHAT, CDR2 FQNNGV. The V and J ends lost 1 base and 4 bases, in that order; junction bases with no gene match: 15. This CDR3 has 19 residues. The CDR3 is CASSLVRTFYREGYNEQFF. The CDR3 bases are TGTGCCAGCAGCTTAGTACGTACCTTTTACCGGGAGGGATACAATGAGCAGTTCTTC.

The CDR3 sequence is CASSLKTNAEAFF. The CDR3 DNA follows: TGCGCCAGCAGTCTAAAGACGAATGCTGAAGCTTTCTTT. This chain joins TRBV4-3 and TRBJ1-1; D remains ambiguous. CDR3 size: 13 residues. Germline CDR1 and CDR2: LGHNA and YSLEER. V was shortened by 6 bases and J by 6 bases, with 14 bases between the two germline ends.

This clone has only one observation. The same CDR3 can be traced to other DNA sequences in this sample. The V and J genes are TRBV6-5 and TRBJ1-1; D is uncertain. This CDR3 spans 14 amino acids. CDR1 MNHEY and CDR2 SVGAGI come from the germline V gene. Trimming stripped 0 bases from V and 0 bases from J, with 5 bases between. The CDR3 loop is CASSYSSLNTEAFF. CDR3 bases: TGTGCCAGCAGTTACTCGTCCCTGAACACTGAAGCTTTCTTT.

The CDR3 nucleotides are TGTGCCAGCAGCTACAGGGAGAATATGGACACCGGGGAGCTGTTTTTT. Translating gives CASSYRENMDTGELFF. The chain links TRBV9 to TRBJ2-2, with D possibly TRBD1 on 6 matching bases. V was clipped by 4 bases and J by 3 bases, with 16 bases between them. The germline V gene encodes CDR1 SGDLS and CDR2 YYNGEE. This CDR3 is 16 amino acids long.

With regard to this clone: Other DNA sequences in the same sample also yield this CDR3. The V and J genes are TRBV6-1 and TRBJ1-1; D possibly corresponds to TRBD1 (5 bases). The CDR3 covers 12 residues. Per germline, CDR1 MNHNS and CDR2 SASEGT. V lost 8 bases and J lost 5, with 12 bases in between. In DNA form, the CDR3 reads TGTGCCAGCCGGAGGGGCGGGACTGAAGCTTTCTTT. This sequence encodes CASRRGGTEAFF.

The V call is TRBV5-6, the J call TRBJ2-5; 10 nucleotides line up with TRBD2. V was clipped by 2 bases and J by 2 bases; unmatched bases: 3. Germline CDR1 is SGHDT and CDR2 is YYEEEE. The CDR3 has 15 residues. CDR3 nucleotides: TGTGCCAGCAGCTTTAGCGGGGGGTATCAAGAGACCCAGTACTTC. Protein: CASSFSGGYQETQYF.

This clone was seen a handful of times. The identical CDR3 is also encoded by other nucleotide sequences in the sample. V gene TRBV9 combines with J gene TRBJ2-7; 7 positions match TRBD2. The junction had 4 bases not matched to a gene; V was cut back by 2 bases and J by 2 bases. CDR3 length: 14 residues. The V gene's germline CDR1 is SGDLS and CDR2 YYNGEE. The CDR3 nucleotides are TGTGCCAGCAGCGTGGGGGGAGGGACCTACGAGCAGTACTTC. Its protein product is CASSVGGGTYEQYF.